This TCR beta chain was obtained from a study of cytomegalovirus exposure and HLA in healthy donors (dated by TCRdb to the late 2010s). General notes on the study: According to an earlier analysis of several hundred of the donors, 150 million to 200 million T cells yielded roughly 110 million unique TCR beta sequences and about 300 Gb of sequence data. Rather than using new phenotypic data, the later analysis identified candidate immune exposures from TCR beta sequences and from how often those sequences occurred across donors. All discovery cohort repertoires had been generated using a single sequencing platform. Using immunosequencing, the study profiled T cell repertoires from 666 subjects and related those repertoires to cytomegalovirus serostatus. Donor age, sex, ethnicity and CMV serostatus were compiled alongside the repertoire data. In addition to the first cohort of 500 to 850 subjects, a separate validation cohort of around 110 different subjects was used. In a later analysis, previously published TCR beta repertoires from hundreds of donors were re-analyzed and high-resolution HLA genotyping was added so that TCR occurrence patterns could be studied. Both class I and class II loci were covered by HLA typing, at four-digit resolution. An earlier analysis of some 500 of the donors used high-throughput TCR beta sequencing to judge whether each TCR beta V gene segment behaved as functional or pseudogenic. Among a few hundred genotyped donors of the cohort, an average of about 240,000 unique TCR beta nucleotide sequences were sequenced per donor, 15% to 20% of them non-productive. In a later genetic analysis, genome-wide SNP genotypes for about 65% of the 666 donors were used, and that subset was treated as a discovery cohort. The number of donors typed differed by locus, with about 629-630 for A, B, C, DRB1 and DQB1, 522 for DQA1, 600 to 610 for DPA1, and some 440 for DPB1. Four to six DR-DQ haplotypes were handled as single units for association and clustering, since linkage in the cohort was strong. The genetic ancestry cluster associated with self-reported Caucasian donors included around 76% of the 398 genotyped donors. To predict cytomegalovirus infection status, the study brought together high-throughput TCR immunosequencing, statistical association of individual TCRs with disease status, and machine learning. The study aimed to test whether cataloging public T cell receptors could reveal signatures of past pathogen exposure. An early release covering roughly 580 HLA-typed donors comprised about 300 gigabases of sequencing data and about 90 million unique TCR sequences.

The cohort was made up of approximately 670 healthy bone marrow donors. Cohort members were all nominally healthy when sampled, although unrecorded immune exposures were likely present. The donor tested CMV seropositive, placing the donor among the 289 seropositive members of the cohort. Each donor provided a peripheral blood sample, and peripheral blood mononuclear cells were used for TCR beta sequencing. The Qiagen DNeasy Blood Extraction Kit was used to extract genomic DNA from the blood cell samples. The library was made by the immunoSEQ multiplex PCR assay. A mixture of 60 forward primers for TCR Vbeta segments and 13 reverse primers for TCR Jbeta segments was used in the multiplex PCR. Amplification of the CDR3 region of rearranged TCR beta genes was performed with a multiplex PCR assay on genomic DNA. Amplified TCR beta libraries were sequenced as 87-base-pair reads on the Illumina HiSeq System. The study's own analysis went as follows. Across the 700 or so repertoires, a later analysis counted approximately 75 million unique TCR beta chains, around 10 million of which were shared by at least two donors. A nearest-neighbor algorithm error-corrected the raw reads and collapsed the reads into unique sequences, merging closely related sequences to remove PCR and sequencing errors. V, D and J gene segments were assigned by aligning CDR3 sequences to IMGT reference sequences. Each retained sequence needed at least a six-nucleotide match to both a V gene segment and a J gene segment. A rearrangement counted as productive if the CDR3 had no stop codons and remained in frame with V and J, and every other rearrangement counted as non-productive. Following IMGT convention, CDR3 was defined as the stretch from the second conserved V-encoded cysteine to the conserved J-encoded phenylalanine. Sequences without an unambiguous match to a single V gene segment were excluded from the earlier analysis of 587 of the donors. An earlier analysis of under 750 of the donors called V segments functional above 56.7% productive rearrangements and segregating when the between-donor standard deviation exceeded 5%. A statistical classification framework was built for diagnosing cytomegalovirus status from the catalog of TCR beta chain sequences. In a later analysis, TCR nucleotide sequences were compared against IMGT/GENE-DB human TR gene sequences so that V and J genes could be assigned. A later analysis assigned CDR3 sequences and most-parsimonious VDJ recombination scenarios with the TCRdist pipeline. In a later analysis, each TCR beta chain was defined by its CDR3 amino acid sequence together with its V-gene family, and reads lacking a unique V-gene family were excluded. A later analysis removed several hundred highly shared, low-generation-probability nucleotide sequences to deal with suspected cross-contamination and a sequencing artifact. For each public chain, a later analysis derived a clonal expansion index from normalized ranks of inferred template counts within each repertoire. A later analysis computed generation probabilities with a VDJ recombination model fitted to out-of-frame rearrangements, and checked the results against IGoR. Hypergeometric tests were used in a later analysis to score TCR-TCR, TCR-HLA and TCR-CMV co-occurrence, with a repertoire-size bias correction applied to the TCR pairs. To estimate false discovery rates, a later analysis permuted the HLA or CMV assignments 20 times. In a later analysis, co-occurring TCRs were grouped using DBSCAN, with TCRdist sequence similarity added in when clustering inside HLA-allele-positive subsets. Co-occurrence clustering excluded repertoires with fewer than 30,000 or more than 120,000 public chains, plus five with anomalous nucleotide sharing. TCRdb holds this immuneACCESS table with in-frame rearrangements only. Some clones are missing; in checked studies, unresolved V genes explain under half, and the rest has no known cause. Clone size and the V and J calls come from that table; the DNA yielded D and trimming. This sample comprises tens of thousands of clones, around 76% of them detected only once. Of the sample, roughly 9.1% is held by the ten largest clones.

Overall study results and their limits: According to the authors, the approach could potentially be generalized to other disease states and immunological phenotypes. A further reported finding was that TCR beta sequences accurately predicted the HLA-A and HLA-B alleles for most subjects in the first cohort. Immune exposure information for the cohort was limited to CMV serostatus. The 87-base-pair reads could not distinguish some IMGT-functional V segments, including TRBV6-2 and TRBV6-3, so those segments were excluded. HLA typing was unavailable for some donors at each locus, so association tests used only the typed subset. According to a later analysis, parvovirus B19, influenza, CMV and Epstein-Barr virus appeared linked to several top co-occurrence clusters. Correlated functional status among segregating V segments might reflect linkage disequilibrium, but an unknown experimental factor could not be ruled out. Most TCR sequences were seen in very few donors, while some public TCRs were found in many individuals. Roughly uniform sequencing depth across donors was assumed in presence/absence analyses, although this assumption may not hold. In a later analysis, HLA-associated TCR beta chains showed more clonal expansion and lower generation probabilities than non-associated chains that were equally common. When HLA alleles, especially DR and DQ, strongly co-occurred, attributing TCR associations to individual alleles was difficult. The classifier was reported to diagnose cytomegalovirus status with high specificity and sensitivity in both the original cohort and the validation cohort. According to a later analysis, most CMV-associated TCR beta chains appeared to be HLA-restricted, and the HLA associations seemed to be driven largely by CMV exposure. A few of the identified cytomegalovirus-associated TCR beta chains were confirmed in vitro to be specific for cytomegalovirus antigens. An association between a missense DCLRE1C variant and V-gene and J-gene trimming of TCR beta chains was found in a later genetic analysis and replicated in an independent cohort. Compared with the 666-donor mean, donors in an Asian-associated ancestry cluster had fewer N-insertions in productive TCRs, according to a later genetic analysis. A cluster of highly shared sequence variants was judged likely to represent a technical artifact of the sequencing pipeline. In a later analysis, some 17,000 TCR beta sequences were associated with specific HLA alleles at a false discovery rate of 0.05. In an earlier analysis of 450 to 750 of the donors, most TCR beta V segments appeared in productive rearrangements about 87% or about 30% of the time, broadly matching IMGT annotations. The study gave a list of 150 to 200 TCR beta chains associated with cytomegalovirus. In a later analysis, the rate of TCR association differed among HLA loci, with DRB1 alleles having the most associated TCRs and HLA-C alleles having the fewest. Around 16 rarely observed V segments, including chromosome 9 orphons, were excluded from the earlier analysis of approximately 500 of the donors because counts were too low. Only TCR beta chains were sequenced in this cohort, and the absence of alpha or paired-chain data limited detectable features.

The germline V gene provides CDR1 KGHSH and CDR2 LQKENI. The CDR3 contains 14 residues, cysteine and phenylalanine counted. The sequence is cut down to CDR3 DNA, 42 bases in frame from base 1. Compared with germline, V lacks 5 bases and J lacks 9 bases; bases without a gene match: 10. Concerning this clone: Its antigen is still unknown. No qualities accompany the bases; no much larger clone lies one base away.

Sequencing input: PBMCs. The chain links TRBV18 with TRBJ2-1, and TRBD1 aligns with 7 junction nucleotides. The clonotype comes from a man under 40 in good health and CMV-seropositive. The DNA sequence is TGTGCCAGCTCAGACATGACAGGGTGGGGTGAGCAGTTCTTC. This sequence encodes CASSDMTGWGEQFF.